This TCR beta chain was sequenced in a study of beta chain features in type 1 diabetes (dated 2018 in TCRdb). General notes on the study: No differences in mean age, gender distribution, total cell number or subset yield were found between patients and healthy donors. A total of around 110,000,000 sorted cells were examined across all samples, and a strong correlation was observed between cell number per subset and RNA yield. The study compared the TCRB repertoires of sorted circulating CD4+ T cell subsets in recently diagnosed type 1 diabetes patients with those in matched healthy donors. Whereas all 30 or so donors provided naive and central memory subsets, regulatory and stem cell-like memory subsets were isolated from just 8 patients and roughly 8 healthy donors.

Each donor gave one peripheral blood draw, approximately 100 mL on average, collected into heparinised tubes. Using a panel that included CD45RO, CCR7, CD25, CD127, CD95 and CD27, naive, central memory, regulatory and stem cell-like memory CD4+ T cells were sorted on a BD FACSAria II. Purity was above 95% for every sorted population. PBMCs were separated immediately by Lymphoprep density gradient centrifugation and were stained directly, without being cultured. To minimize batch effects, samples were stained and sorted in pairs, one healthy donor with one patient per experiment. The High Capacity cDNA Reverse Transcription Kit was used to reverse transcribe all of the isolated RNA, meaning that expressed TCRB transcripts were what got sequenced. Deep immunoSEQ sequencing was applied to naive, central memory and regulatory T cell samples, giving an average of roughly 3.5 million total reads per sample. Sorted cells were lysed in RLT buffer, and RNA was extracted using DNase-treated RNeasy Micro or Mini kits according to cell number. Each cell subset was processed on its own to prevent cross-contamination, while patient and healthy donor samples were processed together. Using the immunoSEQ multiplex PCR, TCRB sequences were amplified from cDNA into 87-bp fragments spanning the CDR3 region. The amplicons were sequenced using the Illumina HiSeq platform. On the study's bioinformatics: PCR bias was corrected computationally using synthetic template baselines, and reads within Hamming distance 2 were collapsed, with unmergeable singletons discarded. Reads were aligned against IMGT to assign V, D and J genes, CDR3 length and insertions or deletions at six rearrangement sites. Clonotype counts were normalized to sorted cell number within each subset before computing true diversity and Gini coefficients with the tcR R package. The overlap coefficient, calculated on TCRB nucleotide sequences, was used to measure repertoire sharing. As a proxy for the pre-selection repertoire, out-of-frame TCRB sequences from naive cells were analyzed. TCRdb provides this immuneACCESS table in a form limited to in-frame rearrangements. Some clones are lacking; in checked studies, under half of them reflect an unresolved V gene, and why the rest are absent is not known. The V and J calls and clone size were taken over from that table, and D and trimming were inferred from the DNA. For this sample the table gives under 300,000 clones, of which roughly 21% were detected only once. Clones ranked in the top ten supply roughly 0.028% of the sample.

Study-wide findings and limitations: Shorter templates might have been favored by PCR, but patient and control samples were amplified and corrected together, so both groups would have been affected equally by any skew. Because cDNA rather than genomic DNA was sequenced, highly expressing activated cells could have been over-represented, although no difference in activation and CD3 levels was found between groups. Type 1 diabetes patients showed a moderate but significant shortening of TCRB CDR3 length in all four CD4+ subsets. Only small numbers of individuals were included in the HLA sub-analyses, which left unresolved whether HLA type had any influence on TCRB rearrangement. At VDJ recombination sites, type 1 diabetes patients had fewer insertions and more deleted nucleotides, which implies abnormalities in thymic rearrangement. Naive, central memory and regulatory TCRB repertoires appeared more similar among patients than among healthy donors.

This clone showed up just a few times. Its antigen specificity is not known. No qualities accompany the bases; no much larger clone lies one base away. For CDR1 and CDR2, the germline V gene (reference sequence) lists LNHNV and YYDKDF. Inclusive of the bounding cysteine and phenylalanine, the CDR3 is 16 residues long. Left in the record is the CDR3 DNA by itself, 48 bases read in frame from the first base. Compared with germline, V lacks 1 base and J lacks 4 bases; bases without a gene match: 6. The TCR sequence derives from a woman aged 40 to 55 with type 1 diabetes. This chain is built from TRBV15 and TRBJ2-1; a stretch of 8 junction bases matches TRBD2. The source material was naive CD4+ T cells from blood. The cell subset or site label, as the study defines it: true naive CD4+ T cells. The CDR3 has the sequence CATSRARRGAYNEQFF. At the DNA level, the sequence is TGTGCCACCAGCAGAGCTAGGCGGGGGGCATACAATGAGCAGTTCTTC.